This record concerns one T cell receptor beta chain sequence. Its antigen is currently unknown. This sample is drawn from a study of vaccination effects on CD4 cells after COVID-19. At the level of the study: Sampling of a few convalescent patients occurred early (day +14) and late post-vaccination.

ViraFEST used viral peptide pools to expand antigen-specific CD4+ T cells before sequencing. CD4+ T cell isolation took place after approximately 11 days of culture. Infection with SARS-CoV-2 occurred in the person between March and December 2020, and PCR confirmed it. The participants, recipients of two vaccine doses, got either BNT162b2 or mRNA-1273. Here immunoSEQ multiplex PCR was the method, and the copy in TCRdb shows in-frame clones only, minus some. The profile shows 17,000 or so clones, 65% to 75% of them singletons. CDR1 SGHTA and CDR2 FQGNSA come from the germline V gene. Trimming shortened V by 5 bases and J by 3 bases, and 16 bases separated the two germline ends. The CDR3 runs to 15 residues.

The material sequenced was CD4+ T cells from PBMCs cultured with SARS-CoV-2 spike peptides, taken after COVID-19 vaccination. The TCR was taken from a human donor who had a prior SARS-CoV-2 infection. This chain links TRBV7-2 with TRBJ2-5, with D hard to call. CDR3: CASSLRSFLEETQYF. Written as DNA, the CDR3 is TGTGCCAGCAGCCTCCGGTCCTTCCTGGAAGAGACCCAGTACTTC.